The rows below give T cell receptor beta chains drawn from one sample of a study of a mutant IDH1 vaccine in newly diagnosed glioma. Sequencing used immunoSEQ multiplex PCR; TCRdb keeps in-frame clones, though not all of them. The sample consists of fewer than 55,000 clones, almost 65% of them appearing once. The antigens these receptors bind are not known. Sequencing used peripheral blood mononuclear cells (PBMCs), obtained from a glioma patient whose treatment included an IDH1 peptide vaccine. These receptors were collected from a man aged 35-49 years with glioma. Some clones in this sample may be carry-over from other donors' samples. Both conserved end residues are part of each CDR3. Fields, in order: CDR3 DNA, CDR3 protein, D gene, clone size, V gene, J gene. The D gene is left open where the match is weak. Part of the rows lack a size; the others show once, few, many or a class for expanded clones.

TGTGCCAGCAGCGACCGGACAGAGGGACCCGGCTCTCATTCACCCCTCCACTTT,CASSDRTEGPGSHSPLHF,.,.,TRBV7-2,TRBJ1-6
TGTGCCAGCAGTGTAGACGGGAGGAGCAATGAGCAGTTCTTC,CASSVDGRSNEQFF,TRBD2,.,TRBV25-1,TRBJ2-1
TGTGCCAGCAGTGAAAGGTGGGATGGCTACACCTTC,CASSERWDGYTF,.,few,TRBV6-1,TRBJ1-2
TGTGCCAGCAGTGGTGTAGGGTACGGGGATGAAAAACTGTTTTTT,CASSGVGYGDEKLFF,.,.,TRBV2,TRBJ1-4
TGTGCCAGCTCATCAACGGACAGGTCTCGCACAGATACGCAGTATTTT,CASSSTDRSRTDTQYF,TRBD1,.,TRBV18,TRBJ2-3
TGTGCCAGCTCACCATCCAGGGGTGGAGAGACCCAGTACTTC,CASSPSRGGETQYF,.,.,TRBV18,TRBJ2-5
TGTGCCAGCAGCTCCCTATACTTTGGAGGGGGCGGTGAAGAGCAGTACTTC,CASSSLYFGGGGEEQYF,.,few,TRBV7-2,TRBJ2-7
TGTGCCAGTAGCCGGCCGTGGGGGGAGGCCGAGCAGTACTTC,CASSRPWGEAEQYF,.,.,TRBV19,TRBJ2-7
TGTGCCAGTAGTGTGGGACGGGGGGATAGCAATCAGCCCCAGCATTTT,CASSVGRGDSNQPQHF,.,.,TRBV19,TRBJ1-5
TGTGCCCAGGGGAACTTCTCCTACGAGCAGTACTTC,CAQGNFSYEQYF,.,.,TRBV7-2,TRBJ2-7
TGCGCCAGCAGCCCCGGGACAGGTAGATCCTACGAGCAGTACTTC,CASSPGTGRSYEQYF,TRBD1,.,TRBV4-1,TRBJ2-7
TGTGCCAGCAGCCCCATTGCGGCGGGGGTCACAGATACGCAGTATTTT,CASSPIAAGVTDTQYF,TRBD2,few,TRBV4-2,TRBJ2-3
TGTGCCAGCAGCTGGACTAGCGGGGGCCTCACAGATACGCAGTATTTT,CASSWTSGGLTDTQYF,TRBD2,once,TRBV13,TRBJ2-3
TGTGCCAGCAGCGAGGAGCCAAGGAGCCGGGACACCTACACCGGGGAGCTGTTTTTT,CASSEEPRSRDTYTGELFF,.,.,TRBV7-3,TRBJ2-2
TGTGCCAGCAGCAAAAAGGGGTCTAATGAAAAACTGTTTTTT,CASSKKGSNEKLFF,.,few,TRBV9,TRBJ1-4
TGTGCCAGCCAAGCGGGGGACACCGAAAAACTGTTTTTT,CASQAGDTEKLFF,.,.,TRBV2,TRBJ1-4
TGTGCCAGCAGTTACAGTGGACAGGGAGACACAGATACGCAGTATTTT,CASSYSGQGDTDTQYF,TRBD1,.,TRBV6-6,TRBJ2-3
TGTGCCAGCCGCCTCCGGGACACTTTTCCCCTCCACTTT,CASRLRDTFPLHF,.,few,TRBV27,TRBJ1-6
TGTGCCGCACAAGGGGCCGGGTATAGCAATCAGCCCCAGCATTTT,CAAQGAGYSNQPQHF,.,.,TRBV6-1,TRBJ1-5
TGTGCCAGCAAGGGGACCGCCGCGATGGAGCAGTTCTTC,CASKGTAAMEQFF,.,.,TRBV6-6,TRBJ2-1
TGCAGTGCTGGACACTATGGCTACACCTTC,CSAGHYGYTF,.,few,TRBV20-1,TRBJ1-2
TGTGCCAGTAGTCGGGGGGGCCGCTACGAGCAGTACTTC,CASSRGGRYEQYF,TRBD2,.,TRBV19,TRBJ2-7
TGTGCCAGCAGTTCGGGCCTCCGTGGCTCTGGAAACACCATATATTTT,CASSSGLRGSGNTIYF,.,.,TRBV6-5,TRBJ1-3
TGTGCCAGCAGTTTACGTGGGAATGGGGTGGTCACTGAAGCTTTCTTT,CASSLRGNGVVTEAFF,.,.,TRBV27,TRBJ1-1
TGCGCCAGCAGCTTGGACCCGGGAACCTATGGCTACACCTTC,CASSLDPGTYGYTF,.,.,TRBV5-1,TRBJ1-2
TGTGCCAGCAGCCTAATCTCGGGCCTGCCGAACACCGGGGAGCTGTTTTTT,CASSLISGLPNTGELFF,.,.,TRBV7-6,TRBJ2-2
TGTGCCAGCAGCTTAGAGGGGCGGGGGGGGAATACGCAGTATTTT,CASSLEGRGGNTQYF,TRBD2,.,TRBV7-8,TRBJ2-3
TGTGCCAGCAGCGGACCGGGACAGACGGAAGAGACCCAGTACTTC,CASSGPGQTEETQYF,TRBD1,.,TRBV5-6,TRBJ2-5
TGCAGCGTTGAAGTGGGCAGGGAGGAACACTACGAGCAGTACTTC,CSVEVGREEHYEQYF,.,few,TRBV29-1,TRBJ2-7
TGTGCCAGCAGCCAATTCGGCGGGGGGGCCTCTGTCCATGAGCAGTTCTTC,CASSQFGGGASVHEQFF,TRBD2,.,TRBV14,TRBJ2-1
TGTGCCAGCAAGCCTACAGGGTTCACTGAAGCTTTCTTT,CASKPTGFTEAFF,.,few,TRBV27,TRBJ1-1
TGCAGCGTTGAAGAGAGGGAGGTGGACAATGAGCAGTTCTTC,CSVEEREVDNEQFF,.,.,TRBV29-1,TRBJ2-1
TGCAGCGTTGAAGATCGTACAGTTGGAGGCTACACCTTC,CSVEDRTVGGYTF,.,few,TRBV29-1,TRBJ1-2
TGTGCCTGGGGGCGGGCGAACACTGAAGCTTTCTTT,CAWGRANTEAFF,.,.,TRBV30,TRBJ1-1
TGTGCCAGCAGCAGGGACAGGGATGAAAAACTGTTTTTT,CASSRDRDEKLFF,TRBD1,.,TRBV7-8,TRBJ1-4
TGTGCCAGCAGACAACCGGGACAGGGGTCCTACGAGCAGTACTTC,CASRQPGQGSYEQYF,TRBD1,.,TRBV6-5,TRBJ2-7
TGCGCCAGCAGCGTAGGGACAGGGAATGGCTACACCTTC,CASSVGTGNGYTF,TRBD1,.,TRBV5-1,TRBJ1-2
TGCGCCAGCAGCTTGGACGGACAGGGCTACGAGCAGTACTTC,CASSLDGQGYEQYF,TRBD1,.,TRBV5-1,TRBJ2-7
TGTGCCAGCAGCGGACGCAGGGGGCGGTTAGAAAAACTGTTTTTT,CASSGRRGRLEKLFF,TRBD1,.,TRBV7-2,TRBJ1-4
TGTGCCAGCAGTTTAACGAGCTCCTACGAGCAGTACTTC,CASSLTSSYEQYF,.,once,TRBV6-5,TRBJ2-7
TGCAGCGTTGACAGGAGCACAGATACGCAGTATTTT,CSVDRSTDTQYF,.,.,TRBV29-1,TRBJ2-3
TGCGCCAGCAGCGCGGGACAGGGGGAGACTGAAGCTTTCTTT,CASSAGQGETEAFF,TRBD1,.,TRBV5-1,TRBJ1-1
TGTGCCAGCAGCTTGGCCGGGACTACACCCTACGAGCAGTACTTC,CASSLAGTTPYEQYF,TRBD2,once,TRBV5-4,TRBJ2-7
TGTGCCAGTAGTCAAGGTACAGTCAATCAGCCCCAGCATTTT,CASSQGTVNQPQHF,.,few,TRBV19,TRBJ1-5
TGTGCCAGCAGCAGTCCCGGGGGGCCCGGCCCCAAGACCCAGTACTTC,CASSSPGGPGPKTQYF,.,.,TRBV11-2,TRBJ2-5
TGTGCCAGCAGAGCAGGTCAGGGGGGCTACGAGCAGTACTTC,CASRAGQGGYEQYF,.,few,TRBV2,TRBJ2-7
TGTGCCAGCAGCCAAGATCGGGGCGGGTACTATGGCTACACCTTC,CASSQDRGGYYGYTF,.,.,TRBV4-2,TRBJ1-2
TGTGCCAGCAGCCGGGGACAGCTCTACGGATATGGCTACACCTTC,CASSRGQLYGYGYTF,TRBD1,.,TRBV5-8,TRBJ1-2
TGTGCCAGTAGTATTCTTTGGCGCACAGATACGCAGTATTTT,CASSILWRTDTQYF,.,.,TRBV19,TRBJ2-3
TGTGCCATCAGCGACACCTCGGCCTTAGGGCAGCCCCAGCATTTT,CAISDTSALGQPQHF,.,.,TRBV10-3,TRBJ1-5
TGTGCCAGCAGTAACGGACAGGGAACCTACGAGCAGTACTTC,CASSNGQGTYEQYF,TRBD1,.,TRBV6-5,TRBJ2-7
TGTGCCAGCAGCGCCCGACAGGGGACCTACGAGCAGTACTTC,CASSARQGTYEQYF,TRBD1,.,TRBV9,TRBJ2-7
TGCGCCAGCAGACCAGGGACGGACTCCTACGAGCAGTACTTC,CASRPGTDSYEQYF,.,.,TRBV5-1,TRBJ2-7
TGTGCCAGCAGCTTCGCAGGGAACTATGGCTACACCTTC,CASSFAGNYGYTF,.,.,TRBV5-6,TRBJ1-2